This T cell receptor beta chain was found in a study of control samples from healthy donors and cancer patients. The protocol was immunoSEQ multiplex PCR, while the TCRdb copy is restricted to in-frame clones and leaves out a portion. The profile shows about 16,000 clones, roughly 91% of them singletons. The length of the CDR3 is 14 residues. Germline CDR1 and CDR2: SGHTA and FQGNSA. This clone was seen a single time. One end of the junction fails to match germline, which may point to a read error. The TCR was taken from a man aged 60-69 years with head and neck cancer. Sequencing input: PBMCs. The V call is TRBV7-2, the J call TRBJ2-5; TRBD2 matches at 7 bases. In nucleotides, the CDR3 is TGTGCCAGCAGCATAGCGGGTACAAAAGAGACCCAGTACTTC. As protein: CASSIAGTKETQYF. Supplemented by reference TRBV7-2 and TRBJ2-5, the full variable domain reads GAGVSQSPSNKVTEKGKDVELRCDPISGHTALYWYRQSLGQGLEFLIYFQGNSAPDKSGLPSDRFSAERTGGSVSTLTIQRTQQEDSAVYLCASSIAGTKETQYFGPGTRLLVL.